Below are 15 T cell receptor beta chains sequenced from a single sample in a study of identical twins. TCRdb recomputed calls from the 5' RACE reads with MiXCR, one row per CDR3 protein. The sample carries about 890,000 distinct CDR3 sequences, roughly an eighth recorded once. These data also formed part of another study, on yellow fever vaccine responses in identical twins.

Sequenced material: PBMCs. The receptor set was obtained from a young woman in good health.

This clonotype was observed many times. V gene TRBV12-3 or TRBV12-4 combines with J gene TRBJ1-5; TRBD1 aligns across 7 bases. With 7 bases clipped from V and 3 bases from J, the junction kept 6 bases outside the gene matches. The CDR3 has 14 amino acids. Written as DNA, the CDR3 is TGTGCCAGCACCATGACAGGGTTCAATCAGCCCCAGCATTTT. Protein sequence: CASTMTGFNQPQHF.

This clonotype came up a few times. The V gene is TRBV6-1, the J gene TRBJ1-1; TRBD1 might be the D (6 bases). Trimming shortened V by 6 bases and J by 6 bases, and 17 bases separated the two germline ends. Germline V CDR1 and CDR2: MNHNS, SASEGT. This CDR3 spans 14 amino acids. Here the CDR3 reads CASSETTGQSEAFF. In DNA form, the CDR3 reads TGTGCCAGCAGCGAGACAACTGGACAGTCTGAAGCTTTCTTT.

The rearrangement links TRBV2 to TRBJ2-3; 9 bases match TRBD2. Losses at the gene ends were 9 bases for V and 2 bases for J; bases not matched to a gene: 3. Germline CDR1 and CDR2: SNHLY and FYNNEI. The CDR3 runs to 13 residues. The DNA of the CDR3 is TGTGCCAGTGGGACTAGCTTCACAGATACGCAGTATTTT. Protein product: CASGTSFTDTQYF.

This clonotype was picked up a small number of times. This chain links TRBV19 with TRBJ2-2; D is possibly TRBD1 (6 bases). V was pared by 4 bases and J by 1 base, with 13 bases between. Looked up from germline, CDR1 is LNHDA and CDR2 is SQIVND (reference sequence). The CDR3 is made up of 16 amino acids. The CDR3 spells CASSTVPTGNTGELFF. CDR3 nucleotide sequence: TGTGCCAGTAGTACCGTCCCGACAGGGAACACCGGGGAGCTGTTTTTT.

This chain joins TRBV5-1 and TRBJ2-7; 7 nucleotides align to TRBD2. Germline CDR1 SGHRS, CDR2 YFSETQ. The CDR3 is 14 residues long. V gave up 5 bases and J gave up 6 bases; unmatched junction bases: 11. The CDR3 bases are TGCGCCAGCAGACTCGGACTAGTGGGTGGCGAGCAGTACTTC. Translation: CASRLGLVGGEQYF.

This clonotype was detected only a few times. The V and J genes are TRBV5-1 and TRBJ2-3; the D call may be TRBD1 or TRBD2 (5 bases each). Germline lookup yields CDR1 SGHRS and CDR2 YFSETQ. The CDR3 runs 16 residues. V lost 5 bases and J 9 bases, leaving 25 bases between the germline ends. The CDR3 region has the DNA TGCGCCAGCAGTCACAGGCGACGGGAAGGAGTGAGGACGCAGTATTTT. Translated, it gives CASSHRRREGVRTQYF.

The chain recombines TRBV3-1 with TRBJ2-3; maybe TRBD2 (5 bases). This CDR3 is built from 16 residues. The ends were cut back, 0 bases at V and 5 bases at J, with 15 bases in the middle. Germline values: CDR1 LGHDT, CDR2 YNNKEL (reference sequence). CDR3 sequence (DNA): TGTGCCAGCAGCCAAGAAGCACTGATGGGGAGAGATACGCAGTATTTT. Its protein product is CASSQEALMGRDTQYF.

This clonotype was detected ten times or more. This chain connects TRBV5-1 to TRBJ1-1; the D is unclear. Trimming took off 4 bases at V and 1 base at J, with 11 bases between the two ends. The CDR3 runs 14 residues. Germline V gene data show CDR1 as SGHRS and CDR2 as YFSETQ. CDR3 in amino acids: CASSPGPTNTEAFF. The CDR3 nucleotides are TGCGCCAGCAGCCCCGGGCCGACGAACACTGAAGCTTTCTTT.

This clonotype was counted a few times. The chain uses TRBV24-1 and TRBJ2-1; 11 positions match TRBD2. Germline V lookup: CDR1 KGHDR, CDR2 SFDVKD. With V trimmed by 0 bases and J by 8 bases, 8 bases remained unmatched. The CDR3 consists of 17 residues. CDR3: CATSDLSVAGGGDEQFF. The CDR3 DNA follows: TGTGCCACCAGTGATTTGTCGGTAGCGGGAGGGGGGGATGAGCAGTTCTTC.

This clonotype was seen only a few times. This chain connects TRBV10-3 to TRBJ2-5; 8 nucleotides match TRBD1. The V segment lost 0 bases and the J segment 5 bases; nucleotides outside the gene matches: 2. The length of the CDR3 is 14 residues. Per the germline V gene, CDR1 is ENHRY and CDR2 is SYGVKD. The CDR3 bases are TGTGCCATCAGTGAGTCGACAGGGGTGGAGACCCAGTACTTC. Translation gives CAISESTGVETQYF.

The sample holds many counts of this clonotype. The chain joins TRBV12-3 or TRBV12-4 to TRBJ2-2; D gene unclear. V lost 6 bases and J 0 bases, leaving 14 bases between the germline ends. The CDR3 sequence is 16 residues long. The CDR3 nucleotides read TGTGCCAGCAGCCTCACGGCTGGACCGAACACCGGGGAGCTGTTTTTT. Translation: CASSLTAGPNTGELFF.

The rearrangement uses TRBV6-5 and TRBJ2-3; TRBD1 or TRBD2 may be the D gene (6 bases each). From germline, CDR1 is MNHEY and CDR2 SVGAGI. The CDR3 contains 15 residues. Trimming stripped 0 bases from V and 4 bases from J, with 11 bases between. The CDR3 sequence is CASSYSRGAADTQYF. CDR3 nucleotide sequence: TGTGCCAGCAGTTACTCGAGGGGGGCCGCAGATACGCAGTATTTT.

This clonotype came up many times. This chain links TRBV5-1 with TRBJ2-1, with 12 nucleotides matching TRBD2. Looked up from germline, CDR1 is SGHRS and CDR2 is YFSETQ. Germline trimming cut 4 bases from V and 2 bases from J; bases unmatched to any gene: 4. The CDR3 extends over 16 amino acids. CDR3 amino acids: CASSMRLAGAYNEQFF. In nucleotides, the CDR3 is TGCGCCAGCAGCATGAGACTAGCGGGGGCCTACAATGAGCAGTTCTTC.

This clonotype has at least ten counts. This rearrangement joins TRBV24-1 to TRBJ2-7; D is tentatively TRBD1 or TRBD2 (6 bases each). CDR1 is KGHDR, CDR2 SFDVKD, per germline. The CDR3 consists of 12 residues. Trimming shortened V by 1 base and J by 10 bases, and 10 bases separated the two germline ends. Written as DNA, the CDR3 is TGTGCCACCAGTGATTTCACGGGGGCCCAGTACTTC. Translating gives CATSDFTGAQYF.

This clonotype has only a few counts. CDR3 coding DNA: TGCGCCAGCAGCTTGGGGGACGGGAACAATCAGCCCCAGCATTTT. It is translated as CASSLGDGNNQPQHF. The chain uses TRBV5-1 and TRBJ1-5; D possibly corresponds to TRBD1 (5 bases). Trimming shortened V by 0 bases and J by 3 bases, and 10 bases separated the two germline ends. CDR1 is SGHRS, CDR2 YFSETQ, per germline. The CDR3 length is 15 residues. The full variable domain, rest sourced from reference TRBV5-1 and TRBJ1-5, is KAGVTQTPRYLIKTRGQQVTLSCSPISGHRSVSWYQQTPGQGLQFLFEYFSETQRNKGNFPGRFSGRQFSNSRSEMNVSTLELGDSALYLCASSLGDGNNQPQHFGDGTRLSIL.